This note documents a single T cell receptor beta chain sequence. The method was immunoSEQ multiplex PCR; TCRdb's version includes in-frame clones alone and lacks a portion of them. This sample yields some 110,000 clones, of which approximately 83% are seen a single time; 4.1% belongs to the top ten. The CDR3 length is 13 residues. In germline, CDR1 is SGDLS, CDR2 YYNGEE. V was trimmed by 7 bases and J by 0 bases, leaving 10 bases between them. This specimen comes from a study of blood T cell repertoires in COVID-19. The material sequenced was peripheral blood. V gene TRBV9 combines with J gene TRBJ2-5, with D maybe TRBD2 (6 bases). This sequence was found in a man between 45 and 60 years old with acute or convalescent COVID-19. The CDR3 DNA sequence: TGTGCCAGCGGAAGCGGGTACCAAGAGACCCAGTACTTC. It codes for CASGSGYQETQYF.